The clone carrying this TCR beta chain was counted ten times or more. What it binds is unknown. This sample is part of a study of T cells after yellow fever vaccination. Across the whole study: Any fraction with a low cell number was prepared using SMART-Seq v4 Ultra Low Input.

Template switching with 5'RACE generated the TCR cDNA and added a universal primer site and UMIs. TCRdb used MiXCR to reprocess the 5' RACE reads, holding one entry per CDR3 protein. Among 110,000 to 150,000 distinct CDR3 sequences listed, 6.6% were seen once. V was trimmed by 1 base and J by 7 bases, leaving 6 bases between them. The germline CDR1 and CDR2 sequences are SGHTA and FQGNSA. This CDR3 region has 12 residues. Notes on the study in general: Just a small share of clonotypes turned up in the CD4 compartment as well as the CD8 compartment.

This sequence joins TRBV7-2 and TRBJ2-3; D ambiguous. The clonotype was recovered from a man aged 25-45 years who received the YFV17D yellow fever vaccine. The sequenced sample was CD4+ T cells sorted from PBMCs, obtained 10 days after the yellow fever booster vaccination. The chain's CDR3 is CASSLEHYTQYF. The CDR3 coding sequence is TGTGCCAGCAGCTTAGAACATTATACGCAGTATTTT.